The clone carrying this TCR beta chain was observed once. This entry comes from a study of blood T cell repertoires in COVID-19. Overall study context: Italy, Spain and the United States were the sources of the convalescent and acute COVID-19 samples. Nucleic acid was either cDNA or gDNA, and it came from T cells, B-cell-depleted T cells, or PBMCs.

The CDR3 sequence is 13 residues long. Losses at the gene ends were 8 bases for V and 0 bases for J; bases not matched to a gene: 3. The germline V gene has CDR1 SNHLY and CDR2 FYNNEI. Study processing details: Amplification from reference gene primers served as the basis for estimated nucleated cell counts. The repertoire was sequenced with immunoSEQ multiplex PCR; TCRdb's copy has only in-frame clones and lacks some. V and J calls and clone size come straight from that table; D and trimming were deduced from the DNA. The sample shows 100,000 or so clones, roughly nine tenths of them seen only once.

Sample: peripheral blood. The gene calls are TRBV2 and TRBJ2-5, with 7 positions matching TRBD2. This clonotype was sampled from a man in his sixties with acute or convalescent COVID-19. The CDR3 region is CASGGGYQETQYF. CDR3 bases: TGTGCCAGCGGGGGGGGGTACCAAGAGACCCAGTACTTC.